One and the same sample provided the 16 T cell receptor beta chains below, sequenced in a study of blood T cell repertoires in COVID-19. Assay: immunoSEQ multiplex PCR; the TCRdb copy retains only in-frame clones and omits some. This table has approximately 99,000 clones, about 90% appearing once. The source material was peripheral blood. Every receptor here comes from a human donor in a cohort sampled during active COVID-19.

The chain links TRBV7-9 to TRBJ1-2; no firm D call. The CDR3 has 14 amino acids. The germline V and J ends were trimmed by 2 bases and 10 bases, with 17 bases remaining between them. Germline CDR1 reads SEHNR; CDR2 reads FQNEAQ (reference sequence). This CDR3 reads CASSLSRTPNFYTF. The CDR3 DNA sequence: TGTGCCAGCAGCTTATCCCGGACTCCGAATTTCTACACCTTC.

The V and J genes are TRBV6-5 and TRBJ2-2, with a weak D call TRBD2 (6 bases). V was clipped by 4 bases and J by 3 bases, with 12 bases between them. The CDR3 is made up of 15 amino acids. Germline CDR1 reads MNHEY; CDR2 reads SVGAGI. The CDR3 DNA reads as TGTGCCAGCAGTTCCGGAGGGGAGGACACCGGGGAGCTGTTTTTT. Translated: CASSSGGEDTGELFF.

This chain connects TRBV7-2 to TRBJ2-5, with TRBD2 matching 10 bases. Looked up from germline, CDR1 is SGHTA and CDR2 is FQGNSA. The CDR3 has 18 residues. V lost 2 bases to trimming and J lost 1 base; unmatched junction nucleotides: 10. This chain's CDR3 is CASSLTSGARVSQETQYF. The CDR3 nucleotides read TGTGCCAGCAGCTTAACTAGCGGGGCACGAGTGAGCCAAGAGACCCAGTACTTC.

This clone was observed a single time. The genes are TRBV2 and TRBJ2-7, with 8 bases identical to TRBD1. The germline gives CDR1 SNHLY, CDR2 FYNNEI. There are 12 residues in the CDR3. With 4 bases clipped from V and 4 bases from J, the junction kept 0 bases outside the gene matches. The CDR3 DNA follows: TGTGCCAGCAGTGGACAGGGGTACGAGCAGTACTTC. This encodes CASSGQGYEQYF.

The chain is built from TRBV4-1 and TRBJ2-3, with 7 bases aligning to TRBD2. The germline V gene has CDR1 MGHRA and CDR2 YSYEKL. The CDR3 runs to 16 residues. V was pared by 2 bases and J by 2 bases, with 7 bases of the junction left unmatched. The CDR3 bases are TGCGCCAGCAGCCAAAGGGGACTAAGAACCACAGATACGCAGTATTTT. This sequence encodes CASSQRGLRTTDTQYF.

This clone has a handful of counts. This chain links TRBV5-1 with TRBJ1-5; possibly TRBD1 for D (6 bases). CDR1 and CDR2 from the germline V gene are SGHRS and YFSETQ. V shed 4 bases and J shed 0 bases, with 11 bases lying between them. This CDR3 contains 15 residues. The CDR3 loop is CASSEQGNSNQPQHF. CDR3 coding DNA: TGCGCCAGCAGCGAACAGGGCAATAGCAATCAGCCCCAGCATTTT.

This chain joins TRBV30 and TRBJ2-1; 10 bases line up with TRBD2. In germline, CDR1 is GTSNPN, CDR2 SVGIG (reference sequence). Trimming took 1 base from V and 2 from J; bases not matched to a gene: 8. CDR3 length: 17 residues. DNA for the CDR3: TGTGCCTGGAGTGAAGGAGCGGGAGGGCCGACCTACAATGAGCAGTTCTTC. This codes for CAWSEGAGGPTYNEQFF.

CDR3 coding DNA: TGTGCCAGCAGCTTCAGGGGGCCCTACGAGCAGTACTTC. Protein product: CASSFRGPYEQYF. The chain has TRBV5-6 and TRBJ2-7; 8 positions agree with TRBD1. Trimming removed 2 bases from V and 2 bases from J; junction bases left unmatched: 0. Germline V gives CDR1 SGHDT, CDR2 YYEEEE. The CDR3 length is 13 residues.

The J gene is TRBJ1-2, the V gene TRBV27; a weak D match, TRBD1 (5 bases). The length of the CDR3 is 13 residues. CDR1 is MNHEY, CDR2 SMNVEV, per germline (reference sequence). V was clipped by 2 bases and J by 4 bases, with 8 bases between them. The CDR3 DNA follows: TGTGCCAGCAGTTTAGGGGCTTCCTATGGCTACACCTTC. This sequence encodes CASSLGASYGYTF.

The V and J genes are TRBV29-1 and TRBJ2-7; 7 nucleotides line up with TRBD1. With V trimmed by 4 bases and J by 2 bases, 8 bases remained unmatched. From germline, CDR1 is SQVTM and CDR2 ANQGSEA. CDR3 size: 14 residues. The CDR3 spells CSVVPATGTYEQYF. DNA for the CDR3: TGCAGCGTTGTTCCCGCGACAGGGACCTACGAGCAGTACTTC.

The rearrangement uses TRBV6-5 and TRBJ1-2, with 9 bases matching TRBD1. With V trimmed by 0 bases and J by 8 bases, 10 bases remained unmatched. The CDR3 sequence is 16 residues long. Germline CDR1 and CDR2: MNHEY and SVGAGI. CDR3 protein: CASSYSGQGILGGYTF. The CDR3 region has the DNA TGTGCCAGCAGTTACTCGGGACAGGGAATTCTGGGCGGCTACACCTTC.

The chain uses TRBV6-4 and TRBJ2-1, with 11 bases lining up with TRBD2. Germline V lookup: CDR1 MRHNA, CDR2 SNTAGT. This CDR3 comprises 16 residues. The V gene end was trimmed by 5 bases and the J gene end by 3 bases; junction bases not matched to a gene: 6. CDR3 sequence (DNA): TGTGCCAGCAGTCTCCACCTAGCGGGAGGCTACAATGAGCAGTTCTTC. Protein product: CASSLHLAGGYNEQFF.

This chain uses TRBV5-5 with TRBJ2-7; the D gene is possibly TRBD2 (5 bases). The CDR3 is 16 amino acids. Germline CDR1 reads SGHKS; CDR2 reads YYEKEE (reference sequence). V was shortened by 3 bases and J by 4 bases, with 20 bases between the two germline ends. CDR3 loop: CASSSPQTSFSYEQYF. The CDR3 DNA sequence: TGTGCCAGCAGCTCTCCTCAAACTAGTTTCTCTTACGAGCAGTACTTC.

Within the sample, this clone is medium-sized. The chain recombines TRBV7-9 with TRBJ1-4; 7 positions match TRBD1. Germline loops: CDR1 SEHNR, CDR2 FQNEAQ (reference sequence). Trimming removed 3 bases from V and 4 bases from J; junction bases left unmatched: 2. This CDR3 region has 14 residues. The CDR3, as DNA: TGTGCCAGCAGCTTGACAGGGAATAATGAAAAACTGTTTTTT. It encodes CASSLTGNNEKLFF.

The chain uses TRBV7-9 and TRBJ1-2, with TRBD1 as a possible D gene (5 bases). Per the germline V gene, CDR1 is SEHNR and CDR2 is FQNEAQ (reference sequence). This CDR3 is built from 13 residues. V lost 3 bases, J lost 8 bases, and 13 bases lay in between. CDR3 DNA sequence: TGTGCCAGCAGCTTTCCGGGGGAGAGGGGCTACACCTTC. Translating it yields CASSFPGERGYTF.

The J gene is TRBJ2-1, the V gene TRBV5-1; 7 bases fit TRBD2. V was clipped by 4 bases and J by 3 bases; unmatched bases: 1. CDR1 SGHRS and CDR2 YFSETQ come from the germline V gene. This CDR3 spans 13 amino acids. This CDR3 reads CASSQRGYNEQFF. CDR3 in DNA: TGCGCCAGCAGCCAGCGGGGCTACAATGAGCAGTTCTTC. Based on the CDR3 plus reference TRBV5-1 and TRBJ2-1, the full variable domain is KAGVTQTPRYLIKTRGQQVTLSCSPISGHRSVSWYQQTPGQGLQFLFEYFSETQRNKGNFPGRFSGRQFSNSRSEMNVSTLELGDSALYLCASSQRGYNEQFFGPGTRLTVL.